The 8 T cell receptor beta chains below all came from one sample that was sequenced in a study of metastatic and nonmetastatic thyroid tumors. From the PCR reads, TCRdb re-called clones with MiXCR. There are about 30,000 clones in the sample; less than 30% occur only once, and approximately 30% lies in the top ten. Each patient came to thyroid surgery without any prior treatment (of any kind). Sequencing was done on a sample of blood. Source of these receptors: a female donor with papillary thyroid cancer or a benign thyroid nodule (not recorded which). Some clones in this sample may be carry-over from other donors' samples.

This clone has a count of ten or more. The chain employs TRBV9 and TRBJ1-2; TRBD1 is a possible D gene (5 bases). The CDR3 sequence is 15 residues long. Germline-derived CDR1 and CDR2 are SGDLS and YYNGEE. Trimming removed 4 bases at V and 8 bases at J, with 21 bases between. This CDR3 is CASSPGGEKVRGYTF. CDR3 coding DNA: TGTGCCAGCAGCCCTGGGGGGGAGAAGGTTCGCGGCTACACCTTC. Full variable domain (missing parts from reference TRBV9 and TRBJ1-2): DSGVTQTPKHLITATGQRVTLRCSPRSGDLSVYWYQQSLDQGLQFLIQYYNGEERAKGNILERFSAQQFPDLHSELNLSSLELGDSALYFCASSPGGEKVRGYTFGSGTRLTVV.

This clone showed up just a few times. This chain links TRBV6-1 with TRBJ2-2; D is unclear. Germline CDR1 and CDR2: MNHNS and SASEGT. The length of the CDR3 is 12 residues. V lost 2 bases to trimming and J lost 6 bases, with 4 bases between them. The CDR3 DNA reads TGTGCCAGCAGTGAATGGTCCGGGGAGCTGTTTTTT. This sequence encodes CASSEWSGELFF.

In this sample, this clone turned up a few times. J is TRBJ1-2 and V is TRBV12-3 or TRBV12-4, with D unclear. V gave up 5 bases and J gave up 4 bases, with 20 bases separating them. This CDR3 comprises 16 residues. The CDR3 loop is CASSASGETDLYGYTF. The CDR3 DNA reads as TGTGCCAGCAGTGCCTCGGGAGAGACGGATCTCTATGGCTACACCTTC.

Judged by abundance, this clone is medium-sized. The rearrangement uses TRBV2 and TRBJ2-1, with 7 bases fitting TRBD1. V was pared by 1 base and J by 5 bases, with 2 bases of the junction left unmatched. The length of the CDR3 is 14 residues. Germline V gene data show CDR1 as SNHLY and CDR2 as FYNNEI. CDR3: CASSEEDRNNEQFF. The CDR3 DNA reads TGTGCCAGCAGTGAAGAGGACAGGAACAATGAGCAGTTCTTC.

The V and J genes are TRBV6-1 and TRBJ2-1; 13 bases map to TRBD2. Per germline, CDR1 MNHNS and CDR2 SASEGT. J gave up 7 bases and V 6 bases, and 6 bases lay outside the gene matches. The CDR3 is made up of 15 amino acids. The CDR3 DNA reads TGTGCCAGCAGCCCCGGACTAGCGGGAGCTAATGAGCAGTTCTTC. Translated: CASSPGLAGANEQFF.

This chain connects TRBV12-3 or TRBV12-4 to TRBJ1-2; 8 bases agree with TRBD1. The CDR3 has 14 amino acids. J lost 7 bases, V lost 1 base, and 5 bases had no gene match. The CDR3 nucleotides are TGTGCCAGCAGTTTAGTGACAGGGGTTTCTGGCTACACCTTC. Its translation is CASSLVTGVSGYTF.

This clone has only a few counts. The rearrangement joins TRBV2 to TRBJ1-5, with no clear D. V was cut by 6 bases and J by 1 base, with 13 bases left in between. In germline, CDR1 is SNHLY, CDR2 FYNNEI. CDR3 length: 15 amino acids. As DNA, the CDR3 is TGTGCCAGCAGAAAAAACCAGGAGAGCAATCAGCCCCAGCATTTT. It translates to CASRKNQESNQPQHF. The complete variable domain, with remaining parts taken from reference TRBV2 and TRBJ1-5, reads EPEVTQTPSHQVTQMGQEVILRCVPISNHLYFYWYRQILGQKVEFLVSFYNNEISEKSEIFDDQFSVERPDGSNFTLKIRSTKLEDSAMYFCASRKNQESNQPQHFGDGTRLSIL.

This clone was seen a few times. The rearrangement joins TRBV6-1 to TRBJ1-5; D is undetermined. V was shortened by 4 bases and J by 2 bases, with 12 bases between the two germline ends. The germline gives CDR1 MNHNS, CDR2 SASEGT. The CDR3 runs to 15 residues. The CDR3 is CASSASTPGNQPQHF. The CDR3 bases are TGTGCCAGCAGTGCTTCGACCCCCGGCAATCAGCCCCAGCATTTT.